The sequence of this T cell receptor beta chain was determined in a study of identifying expanded T cells in peripheral blood. As to this clone: Its specificity is unknown.

No infections or other immune events were documented during collection. Germline V CDR1 and CDR2: MDHEN, SYDVKM. Between the trimmed V and J ends, which lost 7 bases and 1 base, there was a span of 14 bases. The CDR3 has 14 residues. The assay was immunoSEQ multiplex PCR, and TCRdb's table has in-frame clones only and misses some. This sample carries about 81,000 clones, 80% to 85% of them seen once, and the ten largest clones take roughly 21%. Findings of the study overall: Variance in clone template counts between approximately 2-week samples significantly increased with total template count across all healthy donors.

The specimen sequenced was blood. The receptor's source is a person aged 18 to 75 in good health. V and J are TRBV28 and TRBJ2-7; possible D gene TRBD2, 6 bases. The CDR3 coding sequence is TGTGCCAGCATTTCGCCAGGGACTTCCTACGAGCAGTACTTC. This encodes CASISPGTSYEQYF.